This T cell receptor beta chain stems from a study of T cell repertoires in cytomegalovirus infection. Germline V gene lookup returns CDR1 MNHEY and CDR2 SVGAGI. The length of the CDR3 is 18 residues. Trimming cost V 5 bases and J 8 bases, with 25 bases left between them. TCRdb used MiXCR to reprocess the reads, holding one entry per CDR3 protein. This sample has approximately 500,000 distinct CDR3 sequences, with around 27% found just once. A note on this clonotype: Its antigen is not known.

Study-wide results and limits: Cumulative public TCR beta family frequency identified CMV carriers with the relevant HLA. Clonotype analysis showed dominance of the ex vivo response by HLA-C-restricted CMV-specific TCR beta clonotypes.

This TCR came from a human donor in good health (CMV status not recorded). Some clones in this sample may be carry-over from other donors' samples. Input material: PBMCs. The chain employs TRBV6-5 and TRBJ1-6; possible D gene TRBD1, 6 bases. CDR3 protein: CASSRSMYNRDRDSPLHF. The CDR3 nucleotides are TGTGCCAGCAGTCGCTCAATGTATAACAGGGACCGGGATTCACCCCTCCACTTT.